This T cell receptor (beta chain) stems from a study of blood T cell repertoires in COVID-19. Germline-derived CDR1 and CDR2 are KGHSH and LQKENI. V trimming: 2 bases; J trimming: 6 bases; junction bases outside the gene matches: 7. There are 14 residues in the CDR3. During active infection, Seattle patients enrolled and were then monitored through disease. Produced via immunoSEQ multiplex PCR; TCRdb's table is partial and in-frame only. The sample lists 500,000 to 600,000 clones, 85% to 90% occurring once. The receptor was isolated from a woman in her forties or fifties with COVID-19, enrolled during active disease. The chain carries TRBV18 and TRBJ2-7; 7 bases align to TRBD1. The sample comprised peripheral blood. As DNA, the CDR3 is TGTGCCAGCTCACCAGCACTGACAGGGAGCGAGCAGTACTTC. Protein product: CASSPALTGSEQYF.